This TCR beta chain was sequenced during a study of T-cell reconstitution after alpha-beta-depleted transplantation in children. This clonotype was seen a handful of times. Its antigen is as yet unknown. Looked up from germline, CDR1 is KGHSH and CDR2 is LQKENI. The CDR3 is made up of 15 amino acids. V was cut by 3 bases and J by 3 bases, with 15 bases left in between. Unique molecular identifiers were built into the TCRbeta library. Via MiXCR, TCRdb re-called the PCR reads, giving one row per CDR3 protein. This sample carries approximately 520,000 distinct CDR3 sequences, about an eighth of them seen once, and the ten largest clones take around 15%. Notes on the study in general: Several hundred rapidly expanded clones from non-depleted graft cells reportedly supplied alpha-beta T cells about two months post-transplant. Some patients' high day-60 TCRbeta diversity was traced to surviving recipient T cells and thymic progenitors. Newly produced T cells mostly accounted for T-cell counts and diversity one year post-transplant.

The origin of this receptor is a female patient aged 2 to 10 who had a stem cell transplant for aplastic anemia, so the T cells may come from the graft donor. This chain links TRBV18 with TRBJ2-7; D call uncertain. Sample: PBMCs, mostly from graft donor cells, taken 180 days after TCRalphabeta/CD19-depleted stem cell transplant. In DNA form, the CDR3 reads TGTGCCAGCTCACCCGTGGATAGCCCCCTCTACGAGCAGTACTTC. It is translated as CASSPVDSPLYEQYF.